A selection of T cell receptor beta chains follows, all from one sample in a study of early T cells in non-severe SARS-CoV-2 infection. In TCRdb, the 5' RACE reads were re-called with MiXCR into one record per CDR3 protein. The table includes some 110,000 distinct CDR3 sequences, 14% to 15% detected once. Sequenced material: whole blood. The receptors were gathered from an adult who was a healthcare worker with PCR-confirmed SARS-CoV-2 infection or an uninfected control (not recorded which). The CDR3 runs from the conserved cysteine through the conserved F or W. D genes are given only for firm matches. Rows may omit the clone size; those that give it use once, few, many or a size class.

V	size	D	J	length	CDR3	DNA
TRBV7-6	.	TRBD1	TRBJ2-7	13	CASSSGQVYEQYF	TGTGCCAGCAGCTCGGGACAGGTCTACGAGCAGTACTTC
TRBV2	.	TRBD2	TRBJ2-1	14	CASSDRTSTLEQFF	TGTGCCAGCAGTGATAGGACTAGTACGTTGGAGCAGTTCTTC
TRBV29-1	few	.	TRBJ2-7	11	CSVAEAYEQYF	TGCAGCGTTGCCGAGGCCTACGAGCAGTACTTC
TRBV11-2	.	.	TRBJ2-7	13	CASSLAGGDEQYF	TGTGCCAGCAGCTTAGCAGGCGGGGACGAGCAGTACTTC
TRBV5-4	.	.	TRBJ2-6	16	CASSSDGSSGANVLTF	TGTGCCAGCAGCTCCGACGGCAGCTCTGGGGCCAACGTCCTGACTTTC
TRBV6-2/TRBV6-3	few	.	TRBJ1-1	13	CASRPSGGTEAFF	TGTGCCAGCAGACCGTCTGGAGGAACTGAAGCTTTCTTT
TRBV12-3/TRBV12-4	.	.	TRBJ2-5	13	CASSAWGAETQYF	TGTGCCAGCAGTGCCTGGGGGGCCGAGACCCAGTACTTC
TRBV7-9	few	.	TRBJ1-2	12	CASSFVADGYTF	TGTGCCAGCAGCTTTGTAGCAGATGGCTACACCTTC
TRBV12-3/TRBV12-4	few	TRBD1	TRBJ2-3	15	CASSFGQGETDTQYF	TGTGCCAGCAGTTTCGGACAGGGGGAGACAGATACGCAGTATTTT
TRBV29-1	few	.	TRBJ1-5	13	CSVSQELGQPQHF	TGCAGCGTCTCCCAGGAATTGGGTCAGCCCCAGCATTTT
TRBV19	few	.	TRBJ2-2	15	CASSIGIRNTGELFF	TGTGCCAGTAGTATCGGGATACGGAACACCGGGGAGCTGTTTTTT
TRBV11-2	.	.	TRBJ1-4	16	CASSPGRGAAAGKLFF	TGTGCCAGCAGCCCCGGCCGCGGCGCCGCTGCGGGAAAACTGTTTTTT
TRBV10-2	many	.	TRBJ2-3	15	CASPPEAGGTDTQYF	TGCGCCAGCCCCCCAGAGGCAGGGGGCACAGATACGCAGTATTTT
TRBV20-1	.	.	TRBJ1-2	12	CSAGRPPYGYTF	TGCAGTGCCGGCCGACCCCCCTATGGCTACACCTTC
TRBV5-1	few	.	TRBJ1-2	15	CASSLAPGANYGYTF	TGCGCCAGCAGCTTGGCCCCAGGGGCAAATTATGGCTACACCTTC
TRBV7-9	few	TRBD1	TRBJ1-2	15	CASSPDRGRVDGYTF	TGTGCCAGCAGCCCCGACAGGGGGCGCGTTGATGGCTACACCTTC
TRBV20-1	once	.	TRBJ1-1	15	CSARIPGGRATEAFF	TGCAGTGCTAGAATCCCCGGGGGCAGGGCCACTGAAGCTTTCTTT
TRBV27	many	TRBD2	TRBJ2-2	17	CASSFGQGGAAHRELFF	TGTGCCAGCAGTTTTGGGCAGGGAGGGGCAGCCCACCGGGAGCTGTTTTTT
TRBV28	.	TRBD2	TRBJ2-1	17	CASSFPSGGDSYNEQFF	TGTGCCAGCAGTTTCCCTAGCGGGGGGGACTCCTACAATGAGCAGTTCTTC
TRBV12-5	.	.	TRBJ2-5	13	CASGPDSQETQYF	TGTGCTAGTGGTCCTGACTCCCAAGAGACCCAGTACTTC
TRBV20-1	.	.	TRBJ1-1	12	CSAPTGGYEAFF	TGCAGTGCTCCGACAGGCGGGTATGAAGCTTTCTTT
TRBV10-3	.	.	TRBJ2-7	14	CAIAPGTRADEQYF	TGTGCCATCGCCCCGGGGACGAGAGCGGACGAGCAGTACTTC
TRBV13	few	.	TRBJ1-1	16	CASSLRPGLKNTEAFF	TGTGCCAGCAGCCTACGTCCAGGGTTGAAGAACACTGAAGCTTTCTTT
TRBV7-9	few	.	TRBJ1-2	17	CASSLGSGAAPNYGYTF	TGTGCCAGCAGCTTAGGAAGTGGGGCTGCTCCCAACTATGGCTACACCTTC
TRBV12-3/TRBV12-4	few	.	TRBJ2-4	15	CASSFWGEEKNIQYF	TGTGCCAGCAGTTTCTGGGGGGAGGAAAAAAACATTCAGTACTTC
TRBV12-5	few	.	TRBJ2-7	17	CASGLRPPGARSYEQYF	TGTGCTAGTGGTTTGAGACCTCCGGGGGCCCGGTCCTACGAGCAGTACTTC
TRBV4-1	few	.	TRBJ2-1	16	CASSQLDLISYNEQFF	TGCGCCAGCAGCCAACTGGACCTGATCTCCTACAATGAGCAGTTCTTC
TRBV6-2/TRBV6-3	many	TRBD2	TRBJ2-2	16	CAITRAGGRYTGELFF	TGTGCCATCACCCGGGCGGGGGGTCGGTACACCGGGGAGCTGTTTTTT
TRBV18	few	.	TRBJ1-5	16	CASSPDSMYSNQPQHF	TGTGCCAGCTCACCGGACAGTATGTATAGCAATCAGCCCCAGCATTTT
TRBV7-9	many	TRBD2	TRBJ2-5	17	CASSLIPSGGVPETQYF	TGTGCCAGCAGCTTAATTCCCAGCGGGGGGGTTCCGGAGACCCAGTACTTC
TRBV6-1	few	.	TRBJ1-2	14	CASSASDRLYGYTF	TGTGCCAGCAGTGCGTCAGACCGTCTCTATGGCTACACCTTC
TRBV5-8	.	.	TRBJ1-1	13	CASSLEGSSEAFF	TGTGCCAGCAGCTTGGAAGGCAGCTCTGAAGCTTTCTTT
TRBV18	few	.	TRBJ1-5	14	CASSPASGVQPQHF	TGTGCCAGCTCCCCCGCCTCGGGGGTTCAGCCCCAGCATTTT
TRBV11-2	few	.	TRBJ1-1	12	CASSPSRFEAFF	TGTGCCAGCAGCCCGTCCCGGTTTGAAGCTTTCTTT
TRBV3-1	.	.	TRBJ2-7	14	CASSQGGRTYEQYF	TGTGCCAGCAGCCAAGGTGGCAGGACTTACGAGCAGTACTTC
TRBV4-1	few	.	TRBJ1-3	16	CASSHPLQDTGNTIYF	TGCGCCAGCAGCCACCCACTTCAGGATACTGGAAACACCATATATTTT
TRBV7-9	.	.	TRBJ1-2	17	CASSSQLTWGANYGYTF	TGTGCCAGCAGCTCTCAATTGACGTGGGGAGCTAACTATGGCTACACCTTC
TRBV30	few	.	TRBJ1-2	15	CAWSVLRGAKGGYTF	TGTGCCTGGAGTGTACTCCGGGGGGCGAAAGGAGGCTACACCTTC
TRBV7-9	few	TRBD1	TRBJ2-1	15	CASSLDGQGAIEQFF	TGTGCCAGCAGCTTAGACGGACAGGGGGCGATTGAGCAGTTCTTC
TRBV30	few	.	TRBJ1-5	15	CAWSGGGNFNQPQHF	TGTGCCTGGAGTGGAGGAGGGAATTTTAATCAGCCCCAGCATTTT
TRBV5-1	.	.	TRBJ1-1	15	CASSLAWAENTEAFF	TGCGCCAGCAGCTTGGCGTGGGCAGAGAACACTGAAGCTTTCTTT
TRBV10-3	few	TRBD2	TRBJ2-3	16	CAISDGLAGGTDTQYF	TGTGCCATCAGTGATGGACTAGCGGGGGGTACAGATACGCAGTATTTT
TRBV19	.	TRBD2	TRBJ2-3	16	CASSMKGLGGTDTQYF	TGTGCCAGTAGTATGAAGGGACTAGGGGGAACAGATACGCAGTATTTT
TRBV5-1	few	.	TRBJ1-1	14	CASSLGSGSTEAFF	TGCGCCAGCAGCTTGGGGTCAGGAAGCACTGAAGCTTTCTTT
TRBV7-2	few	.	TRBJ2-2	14	CASSLELAAGGLFF	TGTGCCAGCAGCTTAGAACTAGCTGCCGGGGGGCTGTTTTTT
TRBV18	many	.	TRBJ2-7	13	CASSPPGNYEQYF	TGTGCCAGCTCACCACCGGGGAACTACGAGCAGTACTTC
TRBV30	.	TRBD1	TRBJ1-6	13	CASRQGEGSPLHF	TGTGCCTCTAGACAGGGGGAAGGATCACCCCTCCACTTT
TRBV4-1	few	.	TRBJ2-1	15	CASSQGPGEGREQFF	TGCGCCAGCAGCCAAGGCCCAGGGGAGGGGAGGGAGCAGTTCTTC
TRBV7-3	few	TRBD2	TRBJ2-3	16	CASSLNAGGSTDTQYF	TGTGCCAGCAGCTTGAATGCGGGGGGAAGCACAGATACGCAGTATTTT
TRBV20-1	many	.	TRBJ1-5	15	CSALNAAVSNQPQHF	TGCAGTGCCCTAAATGCTGCAGTCTCGAATCAGCCCCAGCATTTT
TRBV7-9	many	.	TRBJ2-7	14	CASVWGGEDNEQYF	TGTGCCAGCGTATGGGGCGGAGAGGATAACGAGCAGTACTTC
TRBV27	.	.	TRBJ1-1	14	CASSLSVRSTEAFF	TGTGCCAGCAGTTTATCGGTGAGGAGCACTGAAGCTTTCTTT
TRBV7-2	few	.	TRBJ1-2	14	CASSFLALDKAYTF	TGTGCCAGCAGCTTTTTGGCATTAGACAAAGCCTACACCTTC
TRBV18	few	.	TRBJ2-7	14	CASSTQSTTYEQYF	TGTGCCAGCTCTACTCAATCGACCACCTACGAGCAGTACTTC
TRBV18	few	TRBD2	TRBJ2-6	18	CASSSGLAGGPGANVLTF	TGTGCCAGCTCATCAGGACTAGCGGGGGGACCTGGGGCCAACGTCCTGACTTTC
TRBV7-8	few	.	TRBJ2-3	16	CASSLDSGARTDTQYF	TGTGCCAGCAGCTTAGACTCGGGGGCGCGGACAGATACGCAGTATTTT
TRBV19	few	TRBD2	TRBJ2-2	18	CASSIDPRGYSNTGELFF	TGTGCCAGTAGTATAGACCCGCGGGGGTATTCTAACACCGGGGAGCTGTTTTTT
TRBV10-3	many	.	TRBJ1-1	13	CAIRGVVNTEAFF	TGTGCCATCAGGGGTGTGGTGAACACTGAAGCTTTCTTT
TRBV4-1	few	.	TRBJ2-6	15	CASSPGGLGANVLTF	TGCGCCAGCAGCCCTGGAGGGCTTGGGGCCAACGTCCTGACTTTC
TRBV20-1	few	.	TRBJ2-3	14	CSTKRPAFTSTQYF	TGCAGTACGAAACGGCCGGCCTTCACCAGTACGCAGTATTTT